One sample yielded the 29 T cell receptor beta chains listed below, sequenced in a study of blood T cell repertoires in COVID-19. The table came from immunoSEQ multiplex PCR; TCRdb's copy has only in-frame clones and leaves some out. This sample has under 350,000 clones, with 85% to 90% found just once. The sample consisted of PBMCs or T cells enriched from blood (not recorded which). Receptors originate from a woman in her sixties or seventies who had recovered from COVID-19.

For the CDR3, the DNA is TGTGCCAGCAACGAGAGCAATCAGCCCCAGCATTTT. This codes for CASNESNQPQHF. This chain uses TRBV28 with TRBJ1-5; D uncertain. With 7 bases removed from V and 1 base from J, the gap between germline ends came to 5 bases. Germline lookup yields CDR1 MDHEN and CDR2 SYDVKM. This CDR3 contains 12 residues.

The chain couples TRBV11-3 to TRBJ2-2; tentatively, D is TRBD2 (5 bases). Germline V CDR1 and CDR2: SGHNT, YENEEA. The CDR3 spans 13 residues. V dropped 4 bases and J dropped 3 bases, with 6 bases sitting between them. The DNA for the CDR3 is TGTGCCAGCAGCTCACTAGACACCGGGGAGCTGTTTTTT. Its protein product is CASSSLDTGELFF.

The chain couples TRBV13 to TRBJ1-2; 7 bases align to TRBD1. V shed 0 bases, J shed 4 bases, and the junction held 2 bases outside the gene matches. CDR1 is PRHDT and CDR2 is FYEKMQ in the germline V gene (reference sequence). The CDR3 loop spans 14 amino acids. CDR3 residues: CASSLGPGGYGYTF. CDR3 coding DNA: TGTGCCAGCAGCTTAGGCCCAGGGGGCTATGGCTACACCTTC.

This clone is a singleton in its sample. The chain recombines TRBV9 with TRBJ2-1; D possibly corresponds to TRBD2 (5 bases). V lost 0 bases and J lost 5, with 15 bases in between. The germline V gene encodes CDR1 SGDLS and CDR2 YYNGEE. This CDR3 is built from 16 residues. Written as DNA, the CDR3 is TGTGCCAGCAGCGTAGATCAAGCGGTACTTAACAATGAGCAGTTCTTC. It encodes CASSVDQAVLNNEQFF.

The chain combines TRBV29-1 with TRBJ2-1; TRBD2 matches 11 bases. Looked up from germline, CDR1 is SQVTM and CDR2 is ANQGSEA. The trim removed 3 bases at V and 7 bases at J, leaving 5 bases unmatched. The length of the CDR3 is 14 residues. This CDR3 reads CSVETSGMGNEQFF. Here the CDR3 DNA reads TGCAGCGTTGAGACTAGCGGGATGGGGAATGAGCAGTTCTTC.

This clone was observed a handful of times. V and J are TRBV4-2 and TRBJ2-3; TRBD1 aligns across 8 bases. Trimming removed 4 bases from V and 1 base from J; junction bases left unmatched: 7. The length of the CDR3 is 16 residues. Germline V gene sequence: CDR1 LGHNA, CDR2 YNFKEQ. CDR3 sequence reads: CASSPETGVRTDTQYF. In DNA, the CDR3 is TGTGCCAGCAGCCCCGAGACAGGGGTCCGCACAGATACGCAGTATTTT.

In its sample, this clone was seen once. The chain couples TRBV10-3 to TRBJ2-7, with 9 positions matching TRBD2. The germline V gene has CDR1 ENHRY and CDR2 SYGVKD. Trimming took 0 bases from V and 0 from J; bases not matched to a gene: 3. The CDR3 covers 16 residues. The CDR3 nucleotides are TGTGCCATCAGTGAGTCGCTAGCGGGGAGCTCCTACGAGCAGTACTTC. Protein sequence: CAISESLAGSSYEQYF.

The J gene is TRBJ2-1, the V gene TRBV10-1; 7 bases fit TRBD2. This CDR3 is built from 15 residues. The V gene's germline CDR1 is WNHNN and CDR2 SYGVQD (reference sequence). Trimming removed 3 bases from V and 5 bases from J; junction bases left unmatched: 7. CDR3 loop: CASSDPGLLNNEQFF. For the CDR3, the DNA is TGCGCCAGCAGTGACCCGGGACTACTAAACAATGAGCAGTTCTTC.

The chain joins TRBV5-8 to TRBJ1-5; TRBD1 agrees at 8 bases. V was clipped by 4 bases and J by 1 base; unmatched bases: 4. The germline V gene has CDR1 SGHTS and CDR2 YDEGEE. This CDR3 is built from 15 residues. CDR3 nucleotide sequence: TGTGCCAGCAGCGCCGACAGGGGAAGCAATCAGCCCCAGCATTTT. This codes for CASSADRGSNQPQHF.

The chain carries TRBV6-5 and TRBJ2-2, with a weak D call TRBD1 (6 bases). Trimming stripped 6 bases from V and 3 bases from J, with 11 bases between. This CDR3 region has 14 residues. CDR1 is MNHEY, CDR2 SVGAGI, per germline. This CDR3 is CASRGGGDTGELFF. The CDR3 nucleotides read TGTGCCAGCAGAGGTGGGGGCGACACCGGGGAGCTGTTTTTT.

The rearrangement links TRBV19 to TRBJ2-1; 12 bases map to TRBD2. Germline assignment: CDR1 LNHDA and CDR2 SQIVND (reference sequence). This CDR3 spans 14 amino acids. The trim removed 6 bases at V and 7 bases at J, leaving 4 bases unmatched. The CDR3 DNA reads TGTGCCAGTAGAGGACTAGCGGGACCGAATGAGCAGTTCTTC. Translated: CASRGLAGPNEQFF.

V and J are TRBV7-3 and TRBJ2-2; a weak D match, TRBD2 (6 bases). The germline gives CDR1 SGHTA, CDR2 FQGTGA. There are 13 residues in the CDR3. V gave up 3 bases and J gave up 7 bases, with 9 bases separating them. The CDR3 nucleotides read TGTGCCAGCAGCTTCGGGGGTTTCGGGGAGCTGTTTTTT. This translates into CASSFGGFGELFF.

The CDR3 nucleotides read TGTGCCAGCAGCTTAATTGCTAGGAACACTGAAGCTTTCTTT. Protein product: CASSLIARNTEAFF. The gene calls are TRBV7-9 and TRBJ1-1, with D unclear. The CDR3 spans 14 residues. Germline V gene lookup returns CDR1 SEHNR and CDR2 FQNEAQ (reference sequence). V was shortened by 2 bases and J by 1 base, with 8 bases between the two germline ends.

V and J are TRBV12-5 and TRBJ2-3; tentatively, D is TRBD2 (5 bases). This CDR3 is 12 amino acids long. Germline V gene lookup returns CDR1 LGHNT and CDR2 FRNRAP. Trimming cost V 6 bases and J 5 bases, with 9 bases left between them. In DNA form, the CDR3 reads TGTGCTAGTGGCCTCGGGGAAGATACGCAGTATTTT. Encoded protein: CASGLGEDTQYF.

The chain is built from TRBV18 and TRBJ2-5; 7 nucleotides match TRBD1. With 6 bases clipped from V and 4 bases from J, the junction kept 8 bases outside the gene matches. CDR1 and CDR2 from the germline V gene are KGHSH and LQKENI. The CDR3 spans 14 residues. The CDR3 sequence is CASSPPTGRETQYF. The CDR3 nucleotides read TGTGCCAGCTCGCCTCCGACAGGGCGAGAGACCCAGTACTTC.

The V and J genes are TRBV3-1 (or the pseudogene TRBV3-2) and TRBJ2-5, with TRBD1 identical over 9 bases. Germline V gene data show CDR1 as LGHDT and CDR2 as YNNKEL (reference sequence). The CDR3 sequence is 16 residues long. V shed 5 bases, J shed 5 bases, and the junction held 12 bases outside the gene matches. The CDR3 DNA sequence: TGTGCCAGCAGCGAAAACCCGGGACAGGGCCGGGAGACCCAGTACTTC. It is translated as CASSENPGQGRETQYF.

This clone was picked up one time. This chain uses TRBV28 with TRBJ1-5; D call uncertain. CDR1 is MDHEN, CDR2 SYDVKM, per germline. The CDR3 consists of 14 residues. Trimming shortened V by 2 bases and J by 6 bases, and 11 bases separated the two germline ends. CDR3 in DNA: TGTGCCAGCAGTTTACGGGGTGAGGTTCAGCCCCAGCATTTT. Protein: CASSLRGEVQPQHF.

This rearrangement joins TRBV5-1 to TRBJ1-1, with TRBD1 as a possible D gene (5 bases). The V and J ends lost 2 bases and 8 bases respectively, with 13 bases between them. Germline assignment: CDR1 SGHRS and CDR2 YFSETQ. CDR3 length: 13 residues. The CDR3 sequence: CASSLQTALEAFF. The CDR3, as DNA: TGCGCCAGCAGCTTACAGACAGCCTTGGAAGCTTTCTTT.

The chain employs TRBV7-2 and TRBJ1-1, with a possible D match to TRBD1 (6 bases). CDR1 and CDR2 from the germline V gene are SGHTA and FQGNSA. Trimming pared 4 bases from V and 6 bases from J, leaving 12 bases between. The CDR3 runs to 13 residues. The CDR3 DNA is TGTGCCAGCAGCTCAGGGGTATTGTCTGAAGCTTTCTTT. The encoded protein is CASSSGVLSEAFF.

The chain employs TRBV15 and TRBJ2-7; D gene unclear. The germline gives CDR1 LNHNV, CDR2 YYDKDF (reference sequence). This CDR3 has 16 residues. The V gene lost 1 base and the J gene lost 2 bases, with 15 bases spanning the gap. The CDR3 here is CATSRGLSTPAYEQYF. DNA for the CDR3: TGTGCCACCAGCAGAGGTCTTTCTACGCCGGCCTACGAGCAGTACTTC.

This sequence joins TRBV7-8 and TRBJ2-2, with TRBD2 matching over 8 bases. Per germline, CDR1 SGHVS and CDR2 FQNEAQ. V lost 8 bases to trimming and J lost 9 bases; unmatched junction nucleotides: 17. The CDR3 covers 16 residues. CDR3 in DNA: TGTGCCAGCTTGATCTTCCCCACGGGGGGGCGGAGGGAGCTGTTTTTT. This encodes CASLIFPTGGRRELFF.

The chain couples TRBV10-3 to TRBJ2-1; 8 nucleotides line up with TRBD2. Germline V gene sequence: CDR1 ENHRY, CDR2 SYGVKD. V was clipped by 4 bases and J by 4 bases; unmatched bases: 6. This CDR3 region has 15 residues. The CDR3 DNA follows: TGTGCCATCAGTGCGAGCGGGAGTAGTTACAATGAGCAGTTCTTC. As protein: CAISASGSSYNEQFF.

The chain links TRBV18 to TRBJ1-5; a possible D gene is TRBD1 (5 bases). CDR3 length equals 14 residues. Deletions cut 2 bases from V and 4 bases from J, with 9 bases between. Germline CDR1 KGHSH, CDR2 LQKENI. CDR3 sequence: CASSPGSGNQPQHF. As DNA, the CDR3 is TGTGCCAGCTCACCAGGGTCAGGGAATCAGCCCCAGCATTTT. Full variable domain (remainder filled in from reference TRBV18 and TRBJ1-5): NAGVMQNPRHLVRRRGQEARLRCSPMKGHSHVYWYRQLPEEGLKFMVYLQKENIIDESGMPKERFSAEFPKEGPSILRIQQVVRGDSAAYFCASSPGSGNQPQHFGDGTRLSIL.

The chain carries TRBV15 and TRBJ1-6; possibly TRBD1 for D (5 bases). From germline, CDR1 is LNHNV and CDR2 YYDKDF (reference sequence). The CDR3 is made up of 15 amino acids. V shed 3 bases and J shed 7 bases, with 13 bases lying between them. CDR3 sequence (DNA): TGTGCCACCAGCAGGGGGGGAGGGAAGAATTCACCCCTCCACTTT. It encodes CATSRGGGKNSPLHF.

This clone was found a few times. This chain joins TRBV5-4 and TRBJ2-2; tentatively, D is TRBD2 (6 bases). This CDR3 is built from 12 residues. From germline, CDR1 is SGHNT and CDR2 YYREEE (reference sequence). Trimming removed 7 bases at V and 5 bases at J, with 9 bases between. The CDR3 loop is CASGGLTGELFF. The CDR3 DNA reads TGTGCCAGCGGGGGACTTACCGGGGAGCTGTTTTTT.

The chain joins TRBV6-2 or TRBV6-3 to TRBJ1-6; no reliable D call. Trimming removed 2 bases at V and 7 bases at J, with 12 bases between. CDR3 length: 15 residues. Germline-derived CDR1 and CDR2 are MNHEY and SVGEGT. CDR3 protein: CASSYVGRRNSPLHF. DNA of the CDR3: TGTGCCAGCAGTTACGTCGGCAGGAGGAATTCACCCCTCCACTTT.

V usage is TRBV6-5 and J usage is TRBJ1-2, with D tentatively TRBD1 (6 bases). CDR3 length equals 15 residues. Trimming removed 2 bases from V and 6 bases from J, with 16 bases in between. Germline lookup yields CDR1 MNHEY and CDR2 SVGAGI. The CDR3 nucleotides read TGTGCCAGCAGTTACGGCATGGGGGCAGGGGATGGCTACACCTTC. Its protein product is CASSYGMGAGDGYTF.

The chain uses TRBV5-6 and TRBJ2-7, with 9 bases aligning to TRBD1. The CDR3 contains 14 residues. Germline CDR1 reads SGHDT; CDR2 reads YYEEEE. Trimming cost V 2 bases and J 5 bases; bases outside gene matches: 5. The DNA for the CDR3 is TGTGCCAGCAGCTTACAGGGGGCTATCCACGAGCAGTACTTC. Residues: CASSLQGAIHEQYF.

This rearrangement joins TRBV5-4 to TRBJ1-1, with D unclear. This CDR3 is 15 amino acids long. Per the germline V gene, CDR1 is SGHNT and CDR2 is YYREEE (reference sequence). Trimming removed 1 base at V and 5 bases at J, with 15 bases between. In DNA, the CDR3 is TGTGCCAGCAGCTTGCCAGACTTAGCGGGAACTGAAGCTTTCTTT. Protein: CASSLPDLAGTEAFF.